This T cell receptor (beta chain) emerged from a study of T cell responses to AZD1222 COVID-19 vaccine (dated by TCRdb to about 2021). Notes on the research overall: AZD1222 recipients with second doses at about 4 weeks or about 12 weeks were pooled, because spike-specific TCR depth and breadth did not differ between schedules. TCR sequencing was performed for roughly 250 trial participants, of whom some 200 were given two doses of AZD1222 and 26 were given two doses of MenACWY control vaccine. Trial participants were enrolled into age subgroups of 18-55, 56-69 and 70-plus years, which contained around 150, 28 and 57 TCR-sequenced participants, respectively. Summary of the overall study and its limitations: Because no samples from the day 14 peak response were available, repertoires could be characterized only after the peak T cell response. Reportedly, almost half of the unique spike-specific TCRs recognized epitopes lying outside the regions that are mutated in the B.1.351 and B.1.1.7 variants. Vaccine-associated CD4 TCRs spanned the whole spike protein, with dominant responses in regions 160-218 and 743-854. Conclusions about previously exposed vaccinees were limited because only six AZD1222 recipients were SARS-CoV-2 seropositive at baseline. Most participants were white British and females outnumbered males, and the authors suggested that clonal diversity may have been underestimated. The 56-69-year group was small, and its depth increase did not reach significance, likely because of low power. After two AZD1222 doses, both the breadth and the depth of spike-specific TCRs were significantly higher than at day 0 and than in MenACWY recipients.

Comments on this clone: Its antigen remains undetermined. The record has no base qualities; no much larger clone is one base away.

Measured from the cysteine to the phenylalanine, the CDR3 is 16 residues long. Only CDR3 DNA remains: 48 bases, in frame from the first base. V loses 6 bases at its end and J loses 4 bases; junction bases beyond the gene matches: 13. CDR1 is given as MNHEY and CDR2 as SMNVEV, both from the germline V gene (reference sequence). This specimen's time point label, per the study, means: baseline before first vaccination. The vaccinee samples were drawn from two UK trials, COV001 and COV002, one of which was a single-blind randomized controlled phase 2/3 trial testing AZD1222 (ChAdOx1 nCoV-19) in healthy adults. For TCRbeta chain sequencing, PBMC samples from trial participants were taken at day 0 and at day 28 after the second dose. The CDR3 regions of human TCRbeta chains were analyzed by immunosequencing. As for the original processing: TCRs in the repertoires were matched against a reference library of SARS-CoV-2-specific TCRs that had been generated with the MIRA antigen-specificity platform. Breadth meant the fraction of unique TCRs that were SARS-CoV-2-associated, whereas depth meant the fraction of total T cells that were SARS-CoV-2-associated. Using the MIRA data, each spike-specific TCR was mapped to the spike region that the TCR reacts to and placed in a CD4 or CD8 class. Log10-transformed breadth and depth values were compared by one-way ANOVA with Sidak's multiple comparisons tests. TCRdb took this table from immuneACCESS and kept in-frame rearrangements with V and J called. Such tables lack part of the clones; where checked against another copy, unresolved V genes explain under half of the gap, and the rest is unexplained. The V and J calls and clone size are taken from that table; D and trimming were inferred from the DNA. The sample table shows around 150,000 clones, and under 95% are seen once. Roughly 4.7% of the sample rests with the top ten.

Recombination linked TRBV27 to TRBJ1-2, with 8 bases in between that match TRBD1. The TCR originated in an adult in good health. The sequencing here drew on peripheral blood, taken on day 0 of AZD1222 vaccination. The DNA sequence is TGTGCCAGCAGACCGACATCCGACAGGGGATTCTATGGCTACACCTTC. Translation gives CASRPTSDRGFYGYTF.